The 14 T cell receptor beta chains below were found in one sample sequenced in a study of vaccination and CD4 T cells after COVID-19 (dated 2022 in TCRdb). These receptors have no known antigen. The treatment or condition label, as the study defines it: approximately nine-day PBMC culture with coronavirus spike peptide pools or control peptides (ViraFEST assay). CD4+ T cells from unexposed donors were collected before the COVID-19 pandemic (2011-2018). The library was generated by PCR. The run used an Illumina iSeq 100. DNA from cultured CD4+ T cells was subjected to TCR sequencing with the Oncomine TCR Beta short-read assay at the Johns Hopkins FTIC core. The public reads were reanalyzed by TCRdb: fastp trimming at Q25, MiXCR alignment, in-frame beta chains only. When rows share a CDR3 protein, they turn into one entry using the most common DNA and genes. This sample gives almost 7,500 distinct CDR3 sequences in total; around 38% of them show up just once. The ten largest clones represent 15% to 20% of the sample.

Sequences were obtained from CD4+ T cells from blood, cultured in vitro. These receptor sequences come from a human donor in good health.

The chain couples TRBV5-4 to TRBJ1-2; possibly TRBD1 for D (6 bases). The CDR3 totals 13 residues. Between the trimmed V and J ends, which lost 0 bases and 8 bases, there was a span of 11 bases. Germline lookup yields CDR1 SGHNT and CDR2 YYREEE (reference sequence). Here the CDR3 DNA reads TGTGCCAGCAGCTTGGGGAGGGGGAGCGGCTACACCTTC. The encoded protein is CASSLGRGSGYTF.

In nucleotides, the CDR3 is TGTGCCATCGACGGGAGCTCTGGGGCCAACGTCCTGACTTTC. It specifies CAIDGSSGANVLTF. This chain uses TRBV2 with TRBJ2-6; a possible D gene is TRBD2 (6 bases). The CDR3 consists of 14 residues. Trimming stripped 10 bases from V and 0 bases from J, with 10 bases between. Per germline, CDR1 SNHLY and CDR2 FYNNEI.

The CDR3 DNA reads as TGTGCCAGCAGCGCCTCACATAATAGCAATCAGCCCCAGCATTTT. As protein: CASSASHNSNQPQHF. V gene TRBV7-6 combines with J gene TRBJ1-5; D is unclear. There are 15 residues in the CDR3. The V gene lost 5 bases and the J gene lost 0 bases, with 11 bases spanning the gap. From germline, CDR1 is SGHVS and CDR2 FNYEAQ.

J is TRBJ2-2 and V is TRBV9; D unresolved. Germline assignment: CDR1 SGDLS and CDR2 YYNGEE. CDR3 size: 13 residues. V lost 3 bases and J lost 6, with 9 bases in between. CDR3 sequence reads: CASSAHGAGELFF. Here the CDR3 DNA reads TGTGCCAGCAGCGCCCACGGAGCCGGGGAGCTGTTTTTT.

This clonotype appeared a few times. The gene calls are TRBV10-3 and TRBJ2-3, with D tentatively TRBD1 (5 bases). CDR1 ENHRY and CDR2 SYGVKD come from the germline V gene. The V end was cut by 3 bases, the J end by 5 bases, with 6 bases between. The length of the CDR3 is 12 residues. The CDR3 DNA follows: TGTGCCATCAGTGACGACAGAGATACGCAGTATTTT. Its translation is CAISDDRDTQYF.

The chain is built from TRBV7-9 and TRBJ2-3; D is unclear. There are 12 residues in the CDR3. Germline-derived CDR1 and CDR2 are SEHNR and FQNEAQ (reference sequence). The V end was cut by 2 bases, the J end by 4 bases, with 4 bases between. The CDR3 region has the DNA TGTGCCAGCAGCTTACCCCCAGATACGCAGTATTTT. This encodes CASSLPPDTQYF.

The rearrangement joins TRBV6-2 or TRBV6-3 to TRBJ2-7, with 9 bases that match TRBD1. J gave up 6 bases and V 4 bases, and 10 bases lay outside the gene matches. Per the germline V gene, CDR1 is MNHEY and CDR2 is SVGEGT. CDR3 length: 15 residues. Here the CDR3 reads CASSSSGTGSPEQYF. In DNA form, the CDR3 reads TGTGCCAGCAGTTCCTCCGGGACAGGGTCCCCCGAGCAGTACTTC.

In DNA, the CDR3 is TGTGCCAGCAGCGATTATTTTGGCAGCTCTGGAAACACCATATATTTT. This codes for CASSDYFGSSGNTIYF. V and J are TRBV7-8 and TRBJ1-3; D remains ambiguous. The CDR3 runs 16 residues. V gave up 5 bases and J gave up 0 bases, with 14 bases separating them. Germline CDR1 reads SGHVS; CDR2 reads FQNEAQ.

V and J are TRBV20-1 and TRBJ1-5, with D hard to call. V was clipped by 6 bases and J by 3 bases, with 12 bases between them. There are 13 residues in the CDR3. Per the germline V gene, CDR1 is DFQATT and CDR2 is SNEGSKA (reference sequence). CDR3 region: CSAGEEVNQPQHF. CDR3 DNA sequence: TGCAGTGCCGGAGAGGAGGTCAATCAGCCCCAGCATTTT.

CDR3 DNA: TGTGCCTGGAGTGCCCCCCCACCCAGACAGCACACAGATACGCAGTATTTT. Translating gives CAWSAPPPRQHTDTQYF. The chain carries TRBV30 and TRBJ2-3; D possibly corresponds to TRBD1 (5 bases). Germline V gives CDR1 GTSNPN, CDR2 SVGIG (reference sequence). The CDR3 sequence is 17 residues long. V was pared by 1 base and J by 2 bases, with 19 bases between.

This clonotype was detected only a few times. The chain has TRBV12-3 or TRBV12-4 and TRBJ1-6; 7 bases line up with TRBD1. This CDR3 has 14 amino acids. With 6 bases clipped from V and 9 bases from J, the junction kept 8 bases outside the gene matches. The CDR3 loop reads CASRSRDSTSPLHF. CDR3 nucleotides: TGTGCCAGCAGGTCCCGGGACAGTACTTCACCCCTCCACTTT.

The chain recombines TRBV6-5 with TRBJ1-1; TRBD1 matches 8 bases. The germline CDR1 and CDR2 sequences are MNHEY and SVGAGI. After removal of 0 bases from V and 1 base from J, the junction contained 7 bases not matched to a gene. CDR3 length: 17 residues. The CDR3 sequence: CASSYSTGERGNTEAFF. CDR3 in DNA: TGTGCCAGCAGTTACTCGACAGGGGAAAGGGGGAACACTGAAGCTTTCTTT.

Only a few counts were recorded for this clonotype. This rearrangement joins TRBV7-9 to TRBJ1-2, with no clear D. CDR1 is SEHNR and CDR2 is FQNEAQ in the germline V gene (reference sequence). Trimming pared 1 base from V and 3 bases from J, leaving 9 bases between. The CDR3 is 14 residues long. The CDR3 loop is CASSLEAQHYGYTF. The CDR3 DNA is TGTGCCAGCAGCTTAGAGGCCCAGCACTATGGCTACACCTTC.

This clonotype came up a few times. The rearrangement uses TRBV2 and TRBJ2-7; 13 bases align to TRBD2. CDR1 is SNHLY, CDR2 FYNNEI, per germline. The CDR3 runs to 15 residues. The J segment lost 6 bases and the V segment lost 6 bases, leaving 8 bases of the junction unmatched. In nucleotides, the CDR3 is TGTGCCAGCAGCCAACTAGCGGGGGGGCGGAGCGAGCAGTACTTC. Translation: CASSQLAGGRSEQYF.